The rows below give T cell receptor beta chains drawn from one sample of a study of T cell responses to AZD1222 COVID-19 vaccine. Using immunoSEQ multiplex PCR, the repertoire was profiled, and TCRdb retains in-frame clones only, with some absent. The profile covers around 160,000 clones, with roughly 87% appearing a single time and roughly 4.7% taken by the ten largest. The sequences come from peripheral blood, collected on day 0 of AZD1222 vaccination. These receptors all stem from an adult in good health. The CDR3 runs from the conserved cysteine through the conserved F or W. Fields, in order: D gene, V gene, clone size, J gene, CDR3 DNA, CDR3 protein. The D gene is left open where the match is weak. A row's size may be missing; if present it is once, few, many or a size class.

>.|TRBV7-2|.|TRBJ1-5
TGTGCCAGCAGCCGTACAGGCGATCAGCCCCAGCATTTT
CASSRTGDQPQHF
>.|TRBV2|.|TRBJ2-3
TGTGCCAGCAGCCGGGACTTAGCGGAAGATACGCAGTATTTT
CASSRDLAEDTQYF
>TRBD1|TRBV6-5|few|TRBJ2-7
TGTGCCAGCAGTTACAGGCGACAGGGCCACGAGCAGTACTTC
CASSYRRQGHEQYF
>TRBD1|TRBV29-1|once|TRBJ1-2
TGCAGCGTGGGAGATTACAGGGGCTCAGGGCATGGCTACACCTTC
CSVGDYRGSGHGYTF
>.|TRBV6-5|.|TRBJ1-3
TGTGCCAGCAGTTACCGGTTAGGATCTGGAAACACCATATATTTT
CASSYRLGSGNTIYF
>.|TRBV2|.|TRBJ1-2
TGTGCCAGCAACCTGGGGAGAGCTAACTATGGCTACACCTTC
CASNLGRANYGYTF
>.|TRBV6-5|.|TRBJ1-2
TGTGCCAGCAGCCGGATACAGCACTATGGCTACACCTTC
CASSRIQHYGYTF
>.|TRBV9|.|TRBJ2-7
TGTGCCAGCAGCGTAGATTTAACCCACGAGCAGTACTTC
CASSVDLTHEQYF
>TRBD2|TRBV24-1|.|TRBJ2-1
TGTGCCACCAGTGATTTGACTAGCGGGAGGGTCTCCTACAATGAGCAGTTCTTC
CATSDLTSGRVSYNEQFF
>.|TRBV29-1|.|TRBJ2-1
TGCAGCGGGGATAATGGGCGTAATGAGCAGTTCTTC
CSGDNGRNEQFF
>.|TRBV7-2|.|TRBJ2-7
TGTGCCAGCAGCTTAGCCATGTTGCATGGGGACGAGCAGTACTTC
CASSLAMLHGDEQYF
>TRBD2|TRBV5-1|.|TRBJ2-2
TGCGCCAGCAGCTGGACTAGCGGGACGAACACCGGGGAGCTGTTTTTT
CASSWTSGTNTGELFF
>TRBD1|TRBV7-2|.|TRBJ2-7
TGTGCCAGCAGCTTCCCCGGGACAGCGTACGAGCAGTACTTC
CASSFPGTAYEQYF
>TRBD2|TRBV11-3|.|TRBJ2-1
TGTGCCAGCAGCTTGACGGGAGGGCCTTCAAATGAGCAGTTCTTC
CASSLTGGPSNEQFF
>.|TRBV11-3|many|TRBJ2-1
TGTGCCAGCAGCTCCGGGAGAGGTGGGGCCAATGAGCAGTTCTTC
CASSSGRGGANEQFF
>TRBD2|TRBV18|.|TRBJ2-5
TGTGCCAGCTCACCACCCGGGACTAGCGGAGAGACCCAGTACTTC
CASSPPGTSGETQYF